Only a few counts were recorded for the clone carrying this TCR beta chain. This entry comes from a study of blood T cells in healthy people across ages. The CDR3 sequence is 15 residues long. Germline assignment: CDR1 SGHTA and CDR2 FQGNSA. V was trimmed by 2 bases and J by 1 base, leaving 11 bases between them. Combining a sample-barcoded 5' primer with a J-beta primer mix, a second PCR ran for roughly 7 to 12 cycles. TCRdb processed the 5' RACE reads anew with MiXCR; each CDR3 protein has one entry. The repertoire holds about 540,000 distinct CDR3 sequences, with less than 25% as singletons. The same sample was also used in a study of T cells of mothers and their children. That paper notes: Samples came from a few healthy Caucasian mothers and their six children. All RNA that had been extracted was used for cDNA synthesis at around 1.4 ug per 15 ul. Compared with unrelated pairs, related mother-child pairs had slightly higher, non-significant overlap.

The chain has TRBV7-2 and TRBJ1-1, with TRBD1 as a possible D gene (6 bases). This sequence originates from a boy aged 5 to 17 in good health. Sequences were obtained from blood. CDR3 nucleotides: TGTGCCAGCAGCTTATGGGCAGGGGCGAACACTGAAGCTTTCTTT. It yields the protein CASSLWAGANTEAFF. Variable domain in full (rest from reference TRBV7-2 and TRBJ1-1): GAGVSQSPSNKVTEKGKDVELRCDPISGHTALYWYRQSLGQGLEFLIYFQGNSAPDKSGLPSDRFSAERTGGSVSTLTIQRTQQEDSAVYLCASSLWAGANTEAFFGQGTRLTVV.